This is a list of T cell receptor beta chains from one sample in a study of T cell repertoires in cytomegalovirus infection. TCRdb itself ran the reads through MiXCR, one entry per CDR3 protein. This sample yields roughly 280,000 distinct CDR3 sequences, of which approximately 8.3% are seen a single time; about 14% belongs to the top ten. The material sequenced was PBMCs. Receptor source: a human donor in good health (CMV status not recorded). Some clones in this sample may be carry-over from other donors' samples. Both conserved end residues are part of each CDR3. A D gene is named only where the DNA matches it firmly. The size of a clone is reported for some rows only, either as once, few or many, or as a class for expanded clones.

d_gene	j_gene	abundance	v_gene	CDR3nt	CDR3aa
.	TRBJ2-2	.	TRBV10-2	TGCGCCAGCAGTGAGTCGAGGGGGGGCAATAAGAACACCGGGGAGCTGTTTTTT	CASSESRGGNKNTGELFF
.	TRBJ2-7	.	TRBV7-9	TGTGCCAGCAGCTTAGGACGGGGGTTCGACGAGCAGTACTTC	CASSLGRGFDEQYF
.	TRBJ2-7	few	TRBV28	TGTGCCAGCAGTCCTGCAGGGTTCCAGCAGTACTTC	CASSPAGFQQYF
TRBD1	TRBJ2-2	many	TRBV11-2	TGTGCCAGCAGCCCGATAGACAGGGGGCGAACCGGGGAGCTGTTTTTT	CASSPIDRGRTGELFF
.	TRBJ1-6	.	TRBV28	TGTGCCAGCAGTCCTCGTGTACGTCTAGTAGATTCACCCCTCCACTTT	CASSPRVRLVDSPLHF
.	TRBJ2-7	.	TRBV20-1	TGCAGTGCTTACCCTGGTGGCATTGGGTACGAGCAGTACTTC	CSAYPGGIGYEQYF
.	TRBJ1-2	many	TRBV7-8	TGTGCCAGCAGCTTGGAGGGACTCCAGGGCTATGGCTACACCTTC	CASSLEGLQGYGYTF
.	TRBJ2-2	few	TRBV9	TGTGCCAGCAGCGGAGGCGGGTATTCCACCGGGGAGCTGTTTTTT	CASSGGGYSTGELFF
.	TRBJ1-1	few	TRBV15	TGTGCCACCAGCAGAGCTGGGTCAGGAGCAAGCACTGAAGCTTTCTTT	CATSRAGSGASTEAFF
.	TRBJ2-7	few	TRBV20-1	TGCAGTGCTAGACAGGATGGGGGCTACGAGCAGTACTTC	CSARQDGGYEQYF
.	TRBJ1-2	few	TRBV28	TGTGCCAGCAGCCGCTACTATGGCTACACCTTC	CASSRYYGYTF
.	TRBJ1-4	few	TRBV7-2	TGTGCCAGCAGCTCGACAGACTATAATGAAAAACTGTTTTTT	CASSSTDYNEKLFF
.	TRBJ1-1	many	TRBV7-2	TGTGCCAGCAGCCCGTCGGTCCAGAACACTGAAGCTTTCTTT	CASSPSVQNTEAFF
.	TRBJ2-7	many	TRBV7-2	TGTGCCAGCAGCCCAAGGCGGGACGGCTACGAGCAGTACTTC	CASSPRRDGYEQYF
.	TRBJ2-1	many	TRBV7-9	TGTGCCAGCAGCTTAGTGGGGGACTACAATGAGCAGTTCTTC	CASSLVGDYNEQFF
.	TRBJ1-5	many	TRBV7-9	TGTGCCAGCAGCTTAAGCGCAGGGGCAAATCAGCCCCAGCATTTT	CASSLSAGANQPQHF
TRBD1	TRBJ1-1	many	TRBV7-3	TGTGCCAGCAGGACGACAGGGGGCACTGAAGCTTTCTTT	CASRTTGGTEAFF
TRBD1	TRBJ1-3	many	TRBV7-2	TGTGCCAGCGGCCGGGACAGGGACACCATATATTTT	CASGRDRDTIYF
TRBD1	TRBJ1-2	many	TRBV7-9	TGTGCCAGCAGCTTACAGGGGACAGGAGGTTACACCTTC	CASSLQGTGGYTF
TRBD1	TRBJ2-3	many	TRBV7-2	TGTGCCAGCAGCTTAGGGACAGGGGTCACAGATACGCAGTATTTT	CASSLGTGVTDTQYF
TRBD1	TRBJ2-4	.	TRBV11-1	TGTGCCAGCAGCGGACTCGGACAGGCCTGGGGCCAAAACATTCAGTACTTC	CASSGLGQAWGQNIQYF
.	TRBJ2-5	many	TRBV7-2	TGTGCCAGCAGCCCCCAGCCCGCGGGGGAGACCCAGTACTTC	CASSPQPAGETQYF
.	TRBJ1-2	.	TRBV12-3/TRBV12-4	TGTGCCAGCAGTTACAGAGAGGGCTACACCTTC	CASSYREGYTF
TRBD1	TRBJ1-1	many	TRBV7-2	TGTGCCAGCAGCCAGGCAGGGGGGGGGTGGAAGACTGAAGCTTTCTTT	CASSQAGGGWKTEAFF
.	TRBJ1-1	many	TRBV7-8	TGTGCCAGCAGCTACCAGGGGATGAACACTGAAGCTTTCTTT	CASSYQGMNTEAFF
TRBD1	TRBJ1-6	.	TRBV6-4	TGTGCCAGCAGACCGGGACAGGGACCGAATTCACCCCTCCACTTT	CASRPGQGPNSPLHF
TRBD1	TRBJ1-1	.	TRBV18	TGTGCCAGCTCGGCGACAGGGCTTGAAGCTTTCTTT	CASSATGLEAFF
.	TRBJ1-4	many	TRBV2	TGTGCCAGCAACATCGACAGGAGGAATGAAAAACTGTTTTTT	CASNIDRRNEKLFF
.	TRBJ1-1	many	TRBV7-2	TGTGCCAGCAGCTTAACTATCCCCCCCACTGAAGCTTTCTTT	CASSLTIPPTEAFF
.	TRBJ1-1	few	TRBV7-9	TGTGCCTCCAGAGGGGGGGGAGTAACAAACACTGAAGCTTTCTTT	CASRGGGVTNTEAFF
TRBD1	TRBJ1-1	many	TRBV28	TGTGCCAGCCCCGGGGGGACAGGGGATACTGAAGCTTTCTTT	CASPGGTGDTEAFF
TRBD1	TRBJ2-1	many	TRBV4-3	TGCGCCAGCAGCCAAGCGGACAGGTACAATGAGCAGTTCTTC	CASSQADRYNEQFF
.	TRBJ2-1	many	TRBV6-2/TRBV6-3	TGTGCCAGCAGTTACATCAGGGGTTACAATGAGCAGTTCTTC	CASSYIRGYNEQFF
TRBD2	TRBJ2-5	few	TRBV6-5	TGTGCCAGCAGTTACTCACTAGCGGGGGATTGGGAGACCCAGTACTTC	CASSYSLAGDWETQYF
TRBD1	TRBJ1-6	few	TRBV6-5	TGTGCCAGCAGTTACACCCGGGACAGAGCTTCACCCCTCCACTTT	CASSYTRDRASPLHF
.	TRBJ1-1	many	TRBV7-2	TGTGCCAGCAGCTTAGATCTGTCGGGCATTGAAGCTTTCTTT	CASSLDLSGIEAFF
TRBD1	TRBJ2-2	.	TRBV4-1	TGCGCCAGCAGCCAAGAGAGACAGGGGGCGAACACCGGGGAGCTGTTTTTT	CASSQERQGANTGELFF